Below, 10 T cell receptor beta chains from the same sample are listed, as sequenced in a study of T cell repertoires in ileal Crohn's disease (dated by TCRdb to between 2019 and 2020). The time point label here, explained by the study, means: neoterminal ileum biopsy at postoperative endoscopy, about 6 months after surgery. Libraries came from the immunoSEQ multiplex PCR assay. Drawn from immuneACCESS, this table holds only the in-frame rearrangements with V and J called that TCRdb kept. Clones are partly lost; checked studies trace under half to an unresolved V gene and leave the rest unexplained. This sample holds approximately 2,500 clones; roughly 88% were observed only once. In total, the top ten clones hold 9.5% to 11% of the sample. Sequenced material: ileal tissue. Every receptor here comes from an adult with Crohn's disease.

The rearrangement links TRBV6-1 to TRBJ2-7; 7 bases match TRBD1. The V gene's germline CDR1 is MNHNS and CDR2 SASEGT. The J segment lost 0 bases and the V segment lost 5 bases, leaving 7 bases of the junction unmatched. The CDR3 loop spans 15 amino acids. CDR3 coding DNA: TGTGCCAGCAGTCTCAGGACAGGAAGCTCCTACGAGCAGTACTTC. This sequence encodes CASSLRTGSSYEQYF.

V is TRBV28 and J is TRBJ1-1; D gene unclear. V lost 1 base and J lost 11, with 8 bases in between. Per the germline V gene, CDR1 is MDHEN and CDR2 is SYDVKM. This CDR3 is built from 11 residues. Here the CDR3 reads CASSLLVTAFF. CDR3 nucleotide sequence: TGTGCCAGCAGTTTATTGGTTACGGCTTTCTTT.

The rearrangement joins TRBV4-1 to TRBJ1-2, with D possibly being TRBD1 (6 bases). Germline values: CDR1 MGHRA, CDR2 YSYEKL. The CDR3 sequence is 15 residues long. V lost 2 bases, J lost 2 bases, and 12 bases lay in between. The CDR3 loop is CASSQTQGSNYGYTF. The CDR3, as DNA: TGCGCCAGCAGCCAAACACAGGGCTCGAACTATGGCTACACCTTC.

CDR3 sequence reads: CASSPGQGAREQYF. CDR3 DNA: TGTGCCAGCAGTCCGGGACAGGGGGCGCGCGAGCAGTACTTC. The V call is TRBV5-6, the J call TRBJ2-7; 12 nucleotides agree with TRBD1. Trimming cost V 5 bases and J 6 bases; bases outside gene matches: 6. This CDR3 is built from 14 residues. Germline V gene lookup returns CDR1 SGHDT and CDR2 YYEEEE.

The chain carries TRBV19 and TRBJ2-1, with D hard to call. The CDR3 length is 12 residues. The V end lost 1 base, the J end lost 8 bases, and 6 bases lay between the germline ends. Germline loops: CDR1 LNHDA, CDR2 SQIVND (reference sequence). CDR3 DNA: TGTGCCAGTAGTATAGGAATGGATGAGCAGTTCTTC. Translation gives CASSIGMDEQFF.

This chain links TRBV19 with TRBJ1-1; the D is unclear. This CDR3 spans 14 amino acids. V was shortened by 0 bases and J by 0 bases, with 5 bases between the two germline ends. The V gene's germline CDR1 is LNHDA and CDR2 SQIVND (reference sequence). CDR3 nucleotides: TGTGCCAGTAGTATAGACGGAGTGAACACTGAAGCTTTCTTT. Protein sequence: CASSIDGVNTEAFF.

The chain employs TRBV5-6 and TRBJ1-2, with D unresolved. Trimming removed 4 bases from V and 2 bases from J, with 9 bases in between. Germline values: CDR1 SGHDT, CDR2 YYEEEE. CDR3 size: 13 residues. The CDR3 reads CASSPNANYGYTF. CDR3 DNA: TGTGCCAGCAGCCCTAACGCGAACTATGGCTACACCTTC.

This chain links TRBV7-8 with TRBJ1-2, with D possibly being TRBD1 (5 bases). Trimming cost V 5 bases and J 4 bases, with 17 bases left between them. The CDR3 loop spans 15 amino acids. The germline CDR1 and CDR2 sequences are SGHVS and FQNEAQ. CDR3 sequence: CASSTRKPGFYGYTF. The CDR3, as DNA: TGTGCCAGCAGCACCCGTAAACCAGGGTTCTATGGCTACACCTTC.

The chain uses TRBV7-2 and TRBJ2-1, with 9 bases that match TRBD2. This CDR3 spans 14 amino acids. V lost 5 bases, J lost 5 bases, and 4 bases stayed unmatched. Germline V gives CDR1 SGHTA, CDR2 FQGNSA. CDR3 DNA sequence: TGTGCCAGCAGCCCGGGACTAGCAAACAATGAGCAGTTCTTC. Translation gives CASSPGLANNEQFF.

This chain joins TRBV7-2 and TRBJ1-1; no clear D gene. V shed 2 bases and J shed 3 bases, with 13 bases lying between them. Germline V CDR1 and CDR2: SGHTA, FQGNSA. The CDR3 contains 15 residues. CDR3 loop: CASSLNVITDTEAFF. For the CDR3, the DNA is TGTGCCAGCAGCTTAAATGTCATTACTGACACTGAAGCTTTCTTT.